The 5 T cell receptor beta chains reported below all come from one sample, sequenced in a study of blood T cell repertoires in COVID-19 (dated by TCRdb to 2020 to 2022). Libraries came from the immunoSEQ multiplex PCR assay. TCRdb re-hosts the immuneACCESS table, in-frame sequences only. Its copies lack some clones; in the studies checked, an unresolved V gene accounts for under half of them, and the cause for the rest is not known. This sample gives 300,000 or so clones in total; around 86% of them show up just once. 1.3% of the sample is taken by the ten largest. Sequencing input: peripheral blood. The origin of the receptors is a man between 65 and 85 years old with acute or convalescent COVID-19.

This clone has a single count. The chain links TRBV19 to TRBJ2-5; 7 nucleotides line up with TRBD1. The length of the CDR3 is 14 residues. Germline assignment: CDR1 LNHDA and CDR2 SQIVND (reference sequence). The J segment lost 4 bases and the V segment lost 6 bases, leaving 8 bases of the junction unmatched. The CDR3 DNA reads TGTGCCAGTAGCGCCGACAGGGCAGGAGAGACCCAGTACTTC. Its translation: CASSADRAGETQYF.

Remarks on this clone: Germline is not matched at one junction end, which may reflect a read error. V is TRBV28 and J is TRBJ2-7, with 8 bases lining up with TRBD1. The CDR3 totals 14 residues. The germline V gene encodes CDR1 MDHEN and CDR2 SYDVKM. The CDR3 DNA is TGTGCCAGCAGAACCGACAGGGGCCCCTACGGGCAGTACTTC. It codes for CASRTDRGPYGQYF.

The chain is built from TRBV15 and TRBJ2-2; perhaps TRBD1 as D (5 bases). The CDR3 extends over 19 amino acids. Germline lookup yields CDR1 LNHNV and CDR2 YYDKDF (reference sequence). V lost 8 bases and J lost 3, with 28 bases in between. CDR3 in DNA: TGTGCCACCCACCAGACAGAGATACGAAGCCGCCATCACACCGGGGAGCTGTTTTTT. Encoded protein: CATHQTEIRSRHHTGELFF.

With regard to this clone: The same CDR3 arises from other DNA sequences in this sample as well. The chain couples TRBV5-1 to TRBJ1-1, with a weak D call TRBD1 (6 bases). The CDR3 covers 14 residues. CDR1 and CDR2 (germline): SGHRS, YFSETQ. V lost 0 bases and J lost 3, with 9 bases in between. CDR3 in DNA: TGCGCCAGCAGCTTGGTACAGGGTGACACTGAAGCTTTCTTT. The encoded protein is CASSLVQGDTEAFF. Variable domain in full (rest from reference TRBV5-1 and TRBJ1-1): KAGVTQTPRYLIKTRGQQVTLSCSPISGHRSVSWYQQTPGQGLQFLFEYFSETQRNKGNFPGRFSGRQFSNSRSEMNVSTLELGDSALYLCASSLVQGDTEAFFGQGTRLTVV.

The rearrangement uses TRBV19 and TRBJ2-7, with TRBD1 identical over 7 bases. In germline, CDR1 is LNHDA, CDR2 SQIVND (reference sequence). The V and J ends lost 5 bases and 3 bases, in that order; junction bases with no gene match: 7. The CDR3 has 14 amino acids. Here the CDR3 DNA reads TGTGCCAGTAGTTCCAGGGGGATGGACTACGAGCAGTACTTC. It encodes CASSSRGMDYEQYF.